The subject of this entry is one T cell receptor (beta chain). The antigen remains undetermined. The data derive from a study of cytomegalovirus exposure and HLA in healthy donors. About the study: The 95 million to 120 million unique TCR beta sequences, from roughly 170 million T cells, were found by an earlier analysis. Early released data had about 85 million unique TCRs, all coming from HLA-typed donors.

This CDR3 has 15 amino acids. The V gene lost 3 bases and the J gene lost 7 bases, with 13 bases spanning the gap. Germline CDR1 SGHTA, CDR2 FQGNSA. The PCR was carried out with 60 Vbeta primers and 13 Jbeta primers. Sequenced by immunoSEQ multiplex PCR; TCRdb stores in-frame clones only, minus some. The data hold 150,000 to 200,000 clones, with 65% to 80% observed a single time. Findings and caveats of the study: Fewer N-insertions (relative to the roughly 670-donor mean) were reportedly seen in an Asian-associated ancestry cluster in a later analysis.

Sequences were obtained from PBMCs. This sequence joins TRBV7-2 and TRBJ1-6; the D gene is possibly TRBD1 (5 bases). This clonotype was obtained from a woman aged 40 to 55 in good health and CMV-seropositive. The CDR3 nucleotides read TGTGCCAGCAGCTTCAGGGATGGGCGAAATTCACCCCTCCACTTT. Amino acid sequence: CASSFRDGRNSPLHF.